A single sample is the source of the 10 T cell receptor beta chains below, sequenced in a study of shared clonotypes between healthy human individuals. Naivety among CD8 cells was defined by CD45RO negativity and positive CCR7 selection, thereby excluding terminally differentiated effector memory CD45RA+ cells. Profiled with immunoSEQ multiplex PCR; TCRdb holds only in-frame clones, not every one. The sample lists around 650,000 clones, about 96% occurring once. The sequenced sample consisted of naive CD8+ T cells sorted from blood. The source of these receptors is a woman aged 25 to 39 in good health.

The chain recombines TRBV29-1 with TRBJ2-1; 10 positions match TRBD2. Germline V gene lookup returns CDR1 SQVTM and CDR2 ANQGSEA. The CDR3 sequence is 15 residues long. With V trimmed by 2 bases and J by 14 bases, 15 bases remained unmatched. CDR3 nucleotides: TGCAGCGTTGAACCCCGGACTAGCGGTCCCCCCGGGGAGTTCTTC. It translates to CSVEPRTSGPPGEFF.

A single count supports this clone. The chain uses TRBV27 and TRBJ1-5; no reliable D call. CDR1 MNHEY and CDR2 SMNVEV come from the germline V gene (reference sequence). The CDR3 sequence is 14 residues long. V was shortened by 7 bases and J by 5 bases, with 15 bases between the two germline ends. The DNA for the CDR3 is TGTGCCAGCAAGGGTCAGTTGTTAGATCAGCCCCAGCATTTT. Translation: CASKGQLLDQPQHF.

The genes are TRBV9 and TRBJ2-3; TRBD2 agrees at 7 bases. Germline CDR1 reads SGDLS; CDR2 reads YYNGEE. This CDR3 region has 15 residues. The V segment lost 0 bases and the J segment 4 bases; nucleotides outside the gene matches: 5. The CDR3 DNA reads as TGTGCCAGCAGCGTAGGCGGGAGTACCTCAGATACGCAGTATTTT. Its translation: CASSVGGSTSDTQYF.

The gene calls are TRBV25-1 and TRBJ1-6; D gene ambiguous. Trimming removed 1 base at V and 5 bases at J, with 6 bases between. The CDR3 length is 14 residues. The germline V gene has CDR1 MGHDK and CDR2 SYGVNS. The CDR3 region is CASSEFQDNSPLHF. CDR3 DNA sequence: TGTGCCAGCAGTGAATTCCAGGATAATTCACCCCTCCACTTT.

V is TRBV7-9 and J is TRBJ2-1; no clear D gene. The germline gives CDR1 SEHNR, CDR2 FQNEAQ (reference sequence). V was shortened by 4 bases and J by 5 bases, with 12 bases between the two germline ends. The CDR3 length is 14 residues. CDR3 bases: TGTGCCAGCAGCTCCCCCGGCCCTGACAATGAGCAGTTCTTC. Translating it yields CASSSPGPDNEQFF.

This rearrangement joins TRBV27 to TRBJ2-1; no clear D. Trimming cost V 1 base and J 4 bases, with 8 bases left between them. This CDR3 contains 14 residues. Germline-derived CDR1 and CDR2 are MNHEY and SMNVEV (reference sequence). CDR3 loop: CASSLLGTYNEQFF. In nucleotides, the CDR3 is TGTGCCAGCAGTTTATTAGGAACTTACAATGAGCAGTTCTTC.

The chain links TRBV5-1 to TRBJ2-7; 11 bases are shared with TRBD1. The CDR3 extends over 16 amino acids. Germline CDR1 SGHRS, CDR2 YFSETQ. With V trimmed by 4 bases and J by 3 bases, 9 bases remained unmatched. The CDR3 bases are TGCGCCAGCAGCAACCCGGACGGGACAGGGGGCTACGAGCAGTACTTC. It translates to CASSNPDGTGGYEQYF.

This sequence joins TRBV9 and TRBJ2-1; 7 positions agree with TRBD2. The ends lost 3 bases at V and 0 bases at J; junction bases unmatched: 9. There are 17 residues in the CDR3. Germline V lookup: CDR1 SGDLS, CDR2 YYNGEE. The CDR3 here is CASSDSPGLVSYNEQFF. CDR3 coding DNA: TGTGCCAGCAGCGATTCTCCCGGACTAGTCTCCTACAATGAGCAGTTCTTC.

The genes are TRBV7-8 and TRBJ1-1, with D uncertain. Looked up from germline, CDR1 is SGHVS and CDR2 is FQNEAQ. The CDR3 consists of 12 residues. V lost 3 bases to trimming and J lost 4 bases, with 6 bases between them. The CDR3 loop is CASSFRFTEAFF. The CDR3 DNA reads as TGTGCCAGCAGCTTTCGGTTCACTGAAGCTTTCTTT. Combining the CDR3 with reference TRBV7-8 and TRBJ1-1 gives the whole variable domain GAGVSQSPRYKVAKRGQDVALRCDPISGHVSLFWYQQALGQGPEFLTYFQNEAQLDKSGLPSDRFFAERPEGSVSTLKIQRTQQEDSAVYLCASSFRFTEAFFGQGTRLTVV.

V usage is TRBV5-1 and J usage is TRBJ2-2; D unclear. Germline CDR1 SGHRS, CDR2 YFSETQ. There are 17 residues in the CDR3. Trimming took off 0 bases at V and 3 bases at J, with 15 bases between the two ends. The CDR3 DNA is TGCGCCAGCAGCTTGGGGCCAACCGATACCTACACCGGGGAGCTGTTTTTT. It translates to CASSLGPTDTYTGELFF.